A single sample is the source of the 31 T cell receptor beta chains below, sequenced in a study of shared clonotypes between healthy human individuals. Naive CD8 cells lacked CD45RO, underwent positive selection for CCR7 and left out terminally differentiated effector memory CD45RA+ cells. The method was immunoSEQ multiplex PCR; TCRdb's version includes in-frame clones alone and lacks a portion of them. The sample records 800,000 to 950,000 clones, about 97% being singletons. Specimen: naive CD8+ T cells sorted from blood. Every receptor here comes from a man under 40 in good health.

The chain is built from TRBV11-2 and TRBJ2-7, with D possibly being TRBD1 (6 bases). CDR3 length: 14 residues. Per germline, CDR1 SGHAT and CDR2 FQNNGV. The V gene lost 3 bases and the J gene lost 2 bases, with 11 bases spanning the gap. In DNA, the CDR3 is TGTGCCAGCAGCTTTCTGGACAGCCCCTACGAGCAGTACTTC. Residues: CASSFLDSPYEQYF.

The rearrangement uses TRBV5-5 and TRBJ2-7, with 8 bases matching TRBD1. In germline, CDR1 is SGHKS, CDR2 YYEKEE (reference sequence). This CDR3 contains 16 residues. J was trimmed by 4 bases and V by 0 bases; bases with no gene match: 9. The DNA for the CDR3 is TGTGCCAGCAGCTTGGCCGGTGTGGACAGGGTGTACGAGCAGTACTTC. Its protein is CASSLAGVDRVYEQYF. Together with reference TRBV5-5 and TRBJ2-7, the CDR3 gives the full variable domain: DAGVTQSPTHLIKTRGQQVTLRCSPISGHKSVSWYQQVLGQGPQFIFQYYEKEERGRGNFPDRFSARQFPNYSSELNVNALLLGDSALYLCASSLAGVDRVYEQYFGPGTRLTVT.

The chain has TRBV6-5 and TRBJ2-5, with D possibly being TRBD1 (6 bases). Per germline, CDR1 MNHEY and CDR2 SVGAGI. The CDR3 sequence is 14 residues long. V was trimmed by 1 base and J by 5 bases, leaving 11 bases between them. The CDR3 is CASSYLQGQETQYF. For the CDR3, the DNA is TGTGCCAGCAGTTACTTACAGGGTCAGGAGACCCAGTACTTC.

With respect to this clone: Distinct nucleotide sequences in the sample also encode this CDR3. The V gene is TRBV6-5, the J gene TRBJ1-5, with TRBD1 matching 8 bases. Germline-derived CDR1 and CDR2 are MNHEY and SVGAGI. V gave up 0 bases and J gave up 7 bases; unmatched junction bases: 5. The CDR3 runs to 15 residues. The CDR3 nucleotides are TGTGCCAGCAGTTACTCAACAGGGGGTAACCAGCCCCAGCATTTT. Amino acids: CASSYSTGGNQPQHF.

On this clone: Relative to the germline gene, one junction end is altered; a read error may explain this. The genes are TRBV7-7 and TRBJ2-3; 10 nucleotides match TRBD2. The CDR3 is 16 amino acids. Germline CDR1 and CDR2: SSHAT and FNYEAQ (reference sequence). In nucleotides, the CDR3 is TGTGCTAGCAGCTTAGGTCCTAGCGGGAGTGGAGATACGCAGTATTTT. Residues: CASSLGPSGSGDTQYF.

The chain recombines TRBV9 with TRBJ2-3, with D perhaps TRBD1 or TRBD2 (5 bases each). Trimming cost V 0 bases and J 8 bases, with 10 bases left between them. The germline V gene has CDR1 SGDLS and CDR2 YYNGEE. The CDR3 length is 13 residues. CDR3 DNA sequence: TGTGCCAGCAGCGTAGGGGACGCCGCTACGCAGTATTTT. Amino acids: CASSVGDAATQYF.

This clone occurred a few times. The CDR3 reads CASSSWAGGLNEQFF. DNA of the CDR3: TGTGCCAGCAGCTCGTGGGCGGGAGGGCTGAATGAGCAGTTCTTC. This chain links TRBV7-9 with TRBJ2-1; 9 bases are shared with TRBD2. Germline lookup yields CDR1 SEHNR and CDR2 FQNEAQ (reference sequence). The CDR3 consists of 15 residues. V was clipped by 4 bases and J by 7 bases; unmatched bases: 8.

CDR3 bases: TGTGCAAGTCGCGTATCCTCAATGGACTACGAGCAGTACTTC. Translating it yields CASRVSSMDYEQYF. The chain has TRBV12-2 and TRBJ2-7. TRBV12-2 corresponds to a pseudogene. The CDR3 covers 14 residues.

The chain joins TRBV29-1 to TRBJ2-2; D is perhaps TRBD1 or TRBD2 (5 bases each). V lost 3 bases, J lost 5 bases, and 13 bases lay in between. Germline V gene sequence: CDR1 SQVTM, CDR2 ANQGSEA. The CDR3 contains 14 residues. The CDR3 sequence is CSVDDSWGTGELFF. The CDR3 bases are TGCAGCGTTGACGACTCATGGGGGACCGGGGAGCTGTTTTTT.

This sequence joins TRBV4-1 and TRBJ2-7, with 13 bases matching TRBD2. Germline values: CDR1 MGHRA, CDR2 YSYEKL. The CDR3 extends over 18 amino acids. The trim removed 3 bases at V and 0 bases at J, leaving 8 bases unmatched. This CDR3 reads CASSQVGGLAGNSYEQYF. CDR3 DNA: TGCGCCAGCAGCCAGGTTGGGGGACTAGCGGGAAACTCCTACGAGCAGTACTTC.

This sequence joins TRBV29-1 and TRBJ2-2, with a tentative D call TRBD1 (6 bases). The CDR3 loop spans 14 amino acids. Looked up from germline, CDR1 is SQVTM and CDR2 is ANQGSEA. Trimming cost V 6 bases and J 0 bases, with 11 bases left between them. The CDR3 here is CSVMGQANTGELFF. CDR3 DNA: TGCAGCGTAATGGGACAAGCGAACACCGGGGAGCTGTTTTTT.

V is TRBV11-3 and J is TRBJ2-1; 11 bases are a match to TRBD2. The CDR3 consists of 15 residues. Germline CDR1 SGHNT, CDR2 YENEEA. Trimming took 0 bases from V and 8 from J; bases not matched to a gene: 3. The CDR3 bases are TGTGCCAGCAGCTTAGAACTAGCGGGAGAACATGAGCAGTTCTTC. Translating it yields CASSLELAGEHEQFF.

DNA for the CDR3: TGCGCCAGCAGCTTGGTTTGGAACACTGAAGCTTTCTTT. It encodes CASSLVWNTEAFF. This chain connects TRBV5-1 to TRBJ1-1; no definite D call. Germline V lookup: CDR1 SGHRS, CDR2 YFSETQ. The CDR3 consists of 13 residues. V was pared by 0 bases and J by 1 base, with 4 bases between.

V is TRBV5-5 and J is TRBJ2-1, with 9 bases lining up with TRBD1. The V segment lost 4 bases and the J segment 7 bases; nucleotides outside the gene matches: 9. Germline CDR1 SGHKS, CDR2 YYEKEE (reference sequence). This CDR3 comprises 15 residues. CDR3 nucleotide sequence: TGTGCCAGCAGCAAGGACAGGGGCGTTGGTAATGAGCAGTTCTTC. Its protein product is CASSKDRGVGNEQFF.

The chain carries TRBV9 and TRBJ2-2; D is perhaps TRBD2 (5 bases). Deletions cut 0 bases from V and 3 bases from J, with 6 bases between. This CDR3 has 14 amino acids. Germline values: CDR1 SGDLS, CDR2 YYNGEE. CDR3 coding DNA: TGTGCCAGCAGCGTAGGGACTTACACCGGGGAGCTGTTTTTT. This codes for CASSVGTYTGELFF.

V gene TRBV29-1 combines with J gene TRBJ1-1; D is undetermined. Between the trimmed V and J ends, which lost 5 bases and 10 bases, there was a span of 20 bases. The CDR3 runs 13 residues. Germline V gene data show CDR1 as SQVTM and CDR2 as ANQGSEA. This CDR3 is CSVFLRKGVGAFF. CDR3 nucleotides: TGCAGCGTTTTTCTCAGGAAGGGTGTGGGAGCTTTCTTT.

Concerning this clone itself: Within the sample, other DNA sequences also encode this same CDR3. CDR3 protein: CASSLGQGLYEQYF. CDR3 DNA sequence: TGTGCCAGCAGCTTGGGACAGGGCCTCTACGAGCAGTACTTC. The genes are TRBV7-9 and TRBJ2-7; 9 bases fit TRBD1. The germline CDR1 and CDR2 sequences are SEHNR and FQNEAQ (reference sequence). The CDR3 has 14 residues. The V and J ends lost 3 bases and 3 bases, in that order; junction bases with no gene match: 3.

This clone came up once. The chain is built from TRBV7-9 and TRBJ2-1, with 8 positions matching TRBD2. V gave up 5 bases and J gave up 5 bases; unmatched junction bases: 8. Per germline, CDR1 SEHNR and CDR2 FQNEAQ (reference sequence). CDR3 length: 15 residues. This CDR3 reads CASSGTSGGHNEQFF. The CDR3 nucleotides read TGTGCCAGCAGCGGAACCAGCGGGGGTCACAATGAGCAGTTCTTC.

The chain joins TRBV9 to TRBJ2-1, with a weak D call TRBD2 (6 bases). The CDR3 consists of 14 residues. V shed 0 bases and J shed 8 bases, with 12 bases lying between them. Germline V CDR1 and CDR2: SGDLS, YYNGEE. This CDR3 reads CASSVARGGHEQFF. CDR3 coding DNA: TGTGCCAGCAGCGTAGCGCGGGGCGGGCATGAGCAGTTCTTC.

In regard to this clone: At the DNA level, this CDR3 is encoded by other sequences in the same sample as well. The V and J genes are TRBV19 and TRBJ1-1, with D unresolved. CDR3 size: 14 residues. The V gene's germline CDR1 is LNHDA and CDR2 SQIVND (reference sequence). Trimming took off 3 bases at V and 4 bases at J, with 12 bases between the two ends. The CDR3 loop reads CASSIGGAGTEAFF. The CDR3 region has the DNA TGTGCCAGTAGTATCGGCGGTGCTGGCACTGAAGCTTTCTTT. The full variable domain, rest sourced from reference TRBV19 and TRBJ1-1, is DGGITQSPKYLFRKEGQNVTLSCEQNLNHDAMYWYRQDPGQGLRLIYYSQIVNDFQKGDIAEGYSVSREKKESFPLTVTSAQKNPTAFYLCASSIGGAGTEAFFGQGTRLTVV.

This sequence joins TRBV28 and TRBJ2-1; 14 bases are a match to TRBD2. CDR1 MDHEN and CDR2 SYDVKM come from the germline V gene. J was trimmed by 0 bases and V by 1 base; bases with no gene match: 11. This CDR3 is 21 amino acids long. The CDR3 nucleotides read TGTGCCAGCAGTTTATTCGCCTCGACTAGCGGGAGGGCCATCTCCTACAATGAGCAGTTCTTC. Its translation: CASSLFASTSGRAISYNEQFF.

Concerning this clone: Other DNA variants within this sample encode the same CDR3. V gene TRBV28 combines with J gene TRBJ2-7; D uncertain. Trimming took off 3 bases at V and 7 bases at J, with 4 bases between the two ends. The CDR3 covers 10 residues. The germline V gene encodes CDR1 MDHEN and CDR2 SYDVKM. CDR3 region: CASSFGEQYF. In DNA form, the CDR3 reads TGTGCCAGCAGTTTTGGAGAGCAGTACTTC.

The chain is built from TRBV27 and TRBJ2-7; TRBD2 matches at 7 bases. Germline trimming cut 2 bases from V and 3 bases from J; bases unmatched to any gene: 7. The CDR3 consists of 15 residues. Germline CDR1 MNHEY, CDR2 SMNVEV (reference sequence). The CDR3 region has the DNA TGTGCCAGCAGTTTAACGGCTAGCGGCTTCTACGAGCAGTACTTC. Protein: CASSLTASGFYEQYF.

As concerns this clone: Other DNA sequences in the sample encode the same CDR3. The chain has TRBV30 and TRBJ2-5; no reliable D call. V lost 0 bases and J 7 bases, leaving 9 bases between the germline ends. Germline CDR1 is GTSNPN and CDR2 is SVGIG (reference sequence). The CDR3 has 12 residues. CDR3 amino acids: CAWSVSTGTQYF. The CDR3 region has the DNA TGTGCCTGGAGTGTGAGTACGGGGACCCAGTACTTC.

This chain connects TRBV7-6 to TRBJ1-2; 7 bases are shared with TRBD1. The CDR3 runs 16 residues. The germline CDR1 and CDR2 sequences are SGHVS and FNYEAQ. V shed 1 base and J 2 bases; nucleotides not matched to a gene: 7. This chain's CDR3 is CASSLEMGQRNYGYTF. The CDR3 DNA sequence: TGTGCCAGCAGCTTAGAAATGGGACAGAGAAACTATGGCTACACCTTC.

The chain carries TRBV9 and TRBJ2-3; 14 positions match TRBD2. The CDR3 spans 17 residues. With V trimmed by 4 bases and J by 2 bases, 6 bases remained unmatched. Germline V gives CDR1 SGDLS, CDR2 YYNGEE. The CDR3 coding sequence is TGTGCCAGCAGCTCCGGGACTAGCGGGAGCCTCACAGATACGCAGTATTTT. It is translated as CASSSGTSGSLTDTQYF.

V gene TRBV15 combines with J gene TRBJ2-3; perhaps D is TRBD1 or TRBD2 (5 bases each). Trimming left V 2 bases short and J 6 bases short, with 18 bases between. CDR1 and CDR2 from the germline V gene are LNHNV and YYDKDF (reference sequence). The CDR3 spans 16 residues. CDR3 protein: CATSRPTGTTSDTQYF. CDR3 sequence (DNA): TGTGCCACCAGCAGACCCACCGGGACCACCTCGGATACGCAGTATTTT. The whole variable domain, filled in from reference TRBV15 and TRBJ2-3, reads DAMVIQNPRYQVTQFGKPVTLSCSQTLNHNVMYWYQQKSSQAPKLLFHYYDKDFNNEADTPDNFQSRRPNTSFCFLDIRSPGLGDTAMYLCATSRPTGTTSDTQYFGPGTRLTVL.

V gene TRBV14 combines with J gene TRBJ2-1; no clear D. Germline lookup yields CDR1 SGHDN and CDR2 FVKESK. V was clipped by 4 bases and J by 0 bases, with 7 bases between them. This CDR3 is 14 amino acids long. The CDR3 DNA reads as TGTGCCAGCAGCCCGCTACACTCCTACAATGAGCAGTTCTTC. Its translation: CASSPLHSYNEQFF. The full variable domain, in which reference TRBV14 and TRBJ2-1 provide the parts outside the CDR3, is EAGVTQFPSHSVIEKGQTVTLRCDPISGHDNLYWYRRVMGKEIKFLLHFVKESKQDESGMPNNRFLAERTGGTYSTLKVQPAELEDSGVYFCASSPLHSYNEQFFGPGTRLTVL.

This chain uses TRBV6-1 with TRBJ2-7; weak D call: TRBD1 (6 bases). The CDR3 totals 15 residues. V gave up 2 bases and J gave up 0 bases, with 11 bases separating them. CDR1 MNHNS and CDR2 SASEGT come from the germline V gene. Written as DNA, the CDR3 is TGTGCCAGCAGTGAATGGGGACAAATCTCCTACGAGCAGTACTTC. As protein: CASSEWGQISYEQYF.

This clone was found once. CDR3 protein: CASSSAWDGAYEQYF. The CDR3 DNA reads as TGTGCCAGCAGCTCAGCTTGGGACGGAGCCTACGAGCAGTACTTC. This rearrangement joins TRBV7-9 to TRBJ2-7; D tentatively reads TRBD1 or TRBD2 (5 bases each). The CDR3 runs to 15 residues. CDR1 and CDR2 (germline): SEHNR, FQNEAQ (reference sequence). Trimming shortened V by 4 bases and J by 2 bases, and 15 bases separated the two germline ends.

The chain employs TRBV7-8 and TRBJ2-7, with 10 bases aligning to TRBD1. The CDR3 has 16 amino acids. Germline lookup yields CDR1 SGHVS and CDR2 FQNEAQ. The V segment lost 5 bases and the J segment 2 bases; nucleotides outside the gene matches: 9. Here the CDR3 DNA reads TGTGCCAGCAGCCCACCCGGGACAGGGGTAACCTACGAGCAGTACTTC. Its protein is CASSPPGTGVTYEQYF.